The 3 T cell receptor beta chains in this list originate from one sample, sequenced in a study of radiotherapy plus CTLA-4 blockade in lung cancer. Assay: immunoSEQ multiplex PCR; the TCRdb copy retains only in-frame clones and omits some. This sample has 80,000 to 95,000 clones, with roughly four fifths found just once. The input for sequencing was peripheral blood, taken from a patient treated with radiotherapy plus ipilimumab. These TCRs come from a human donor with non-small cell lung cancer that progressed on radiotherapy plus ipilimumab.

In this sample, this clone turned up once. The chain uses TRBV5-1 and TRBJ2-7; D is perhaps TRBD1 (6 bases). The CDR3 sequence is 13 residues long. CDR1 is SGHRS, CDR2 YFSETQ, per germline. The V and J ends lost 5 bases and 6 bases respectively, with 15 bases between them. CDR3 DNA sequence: TGCGCCAGCAGAACACGGACAGATGGCGAGCAGTACTTC. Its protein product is CASRTRTDGEQYF.

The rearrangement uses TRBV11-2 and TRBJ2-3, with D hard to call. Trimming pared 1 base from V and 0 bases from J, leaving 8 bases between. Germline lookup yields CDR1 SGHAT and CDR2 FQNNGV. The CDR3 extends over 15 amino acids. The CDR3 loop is CASSLVGRSTDTQYF. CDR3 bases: TGTGCCAGCAGCTTAGTGGGTAGAAGCACAGATACGCAGTATTTT.

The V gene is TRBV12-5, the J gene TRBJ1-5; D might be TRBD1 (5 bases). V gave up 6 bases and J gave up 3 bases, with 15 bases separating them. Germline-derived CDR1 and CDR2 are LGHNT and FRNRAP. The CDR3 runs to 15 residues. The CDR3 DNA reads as TGTGCTAGTGGCGGAATCCGGGACTTCAATCAGCCCCAGCATTTT. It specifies CASGGIRDFNQPQHF.